The 30 T cell receptor beta chains below were found in one sample sequenced in a study of PD-1 blockade in classical Hodgkin lymphoma. TCRdb keeps only in-frame clones here, not all; method: immunoSEQ multiplex PCR. The sample has approximately 27,000 clones; around 79% are singletons. Described time point: cycle 4 day 1 (C4D1), after more than five weeks of nivolumab. Every patient relapsed after autologous stem cell transplantation, and brentuximab vedotin exposure varied. Sequencing was performed on peripheral blood mononuclear cells (PBMCs), taken before the fourth cycle of nivolumab. The source is a human donor with classical Hodgkin lymphoma.

In its sample, this clone was seen a few times. The CDR3, as DNA: TGTGCCAGCAGTTTAACCCAGGGCGAGGGAAACACCATATATTTT. As protein: CASSLTQGEGNTIYF. The chain links TRBV28 to TRBJ1-3, with a tentative D call TRBD1 (5 bases). CDR3 length: 15 residues. CDR1 MDHEN and CDR2 SYDVKM come from the germline V gene. V lost 2 bases and J 4 bases, leaving 12 bases between the germline ends.

This clone was counted between two and nine times. The genes are TRBV7-9 and TRBJ1-1; 8 bases are shared with TRBD1. CDR3 length equals 15 residues. From germline, CDR1 is SEHNR and CDR2 FQNEAQ (reference sequence). The V segment lost 4 bases and the J segment 4 bases; nucleotides outside the gene matches: 8. CDR3 bases: TGTGCCAGCAGCTGGGATTCAACAGGGGGCACTGAAGCTTTCTTT. Its protein is CASSWDSTGGTEAFF.

The V call is TRBV12-5, the J call TRBJ2-3, with unresolved D. CDR1 LGHNT and CDR2 FRNRAP come from the germline V gene. This CDR3 contains 16 residues. Trimming removed 0 bases from V and 2 bases from J, with 12 bases in between. The CDR3 DNA sequence: TGTGCTAGTGGTTTGGTTGTAGGGCGGTCCACAGATACGCAGTATTTT. Translation gives CASGLVVGRSTDTQYF.

The J gene is TRBJ2-2, the V gene TRBV4-3, with 9 bases aligning to TRBD2. The CDR3 totals 16 residues. V shed 0 bases and J 7 bases; nucleotides not matched to a gene: 6. Per the germline V gene, CDR1 is LGHNA and CDR2 is YSLEER. CDR3 residues: CASSQDRLAGIGELFF. The CDR3 coding sequence is TGCGCCAGCAGCCAAGATCGCCTAGCGGGGATCGGGGAGCTGTTTTTT.

V gene TRBV29-1 combines with J gene TRBJ2-1; perhaps TRBD2 as D (5 bases). Germline CDR1 SQVTM, CDR2 ANQGSEA. CDR3 length equals 14 residues. Trimming removed 7 bases from V and 4 bases from J, with 17 bases in between. CDR3 amino acids: CSGWLGEGYNEQFF. The CDR3 nucleotides read TGCAGCGGCTGGCTCGGAGAGGGTTACAATGAGCAGTTCTTC.

Only a few counts were recorded for this clone. The chain couples TRBV30 to TRBJ1-4; unclear D gene. The CDR3 is 11 amino acids. V was cut by 7 bases and J by 4 bases, with 7 bases left in between. The germline V gene has CDR1 GTSNPN and CDR2 SVGIG (reference sequence). CDR3 region: CASLRNEKLFF. The CDR3 bases are TGTGCCTCTCTCCGTAATGAAAAACTGTTTTTT.

The table lists this clone with a count of one. The chain recombines TRBV11-2 with TRBJ2-3; D perhaps matches TRBD1 (5 bases). Germline V gene data show CDR1 as SGHAT and CDR2 as FQNNGV. V dropped 1 base and J dropped 0 bases, with 8 bases sitting between them. The CDR3 is 15 residues long. In DNA, the CDR3 is TGTGCCAGCAGCTTAGGAGGACATAGCACAGATACGCAGTATTTT. Amino acid sequence: CASSLGGHSTDTQYF.

V and J are TRBV9 and TRBJ2-1, with D perhaps matching TRBD2 (7 bases). Trimming removed 0 bases from V and 8 bases from J, with 15 bases in between. CDR1 and CDR2 (germline): SGDLS, YYNGEE. The CDR3 sequence is 15 residues long. The CDR3 DNA reads as TGTGCCAGCAGCGTAGACGGGGGGCGCGTAGATGAGCAGTTCTTC. It yields the protein CASSVDGGRVDEQFF.

This clone was observed a single time. The CDR3 protein is CASSIRGRGQTGELFF. The CDR3 DNA sequence: TGTGCCAGTAGTATAAGGGGCAGGGGGCAAACCGGGGAGCTGTTTTTT. The genes are TRBV19 and TRBJ2-2; 8 nucleotides line up with TRBD1. V gave up 2 bases and J gave up 5 bases; unmatched junction bases: 7. CDR1 LNHDA and CDR2 SQIVND come from the germline V gene (reference sequence). CDR3 size: 16 residues.

The chain combines TRBV6-1 with TRBJ2-2; D might be TRBD1 or TRBD2, each matching 5 bases. This CDR3 region has 14 residues. The ends were cut back, 4 bases at V and 6 bases at J, with 12 bases in the middle. Germline V gene sequence: CDR1 MNHNS, CDR2 SASEGT. The CDR3 region is CASSVLPGPGELFF. The CDR3 coding sequence is TGTGCCAGCAGTGTACTTCCGGGGCCCGGGGAGCTGTTTTTT.

J is TRBJ1-1 and V is TRBV7-3, with a tentative D call TRBD1 (6 bases). CDR3 length equals 13 residues. V lost 1 base to trimming and J lost 5 bases, with 8 bases between them. CDR1 and CDR2 (germline): SGHTA, FQGTGA. CDR3 sequence (DNA): TGTGCCAGCAGCTTAAAGGGGGGGACTGAAGCTTTCTTT. Protein sequence: CASSLKGGTEAFF.

This chain connects TRBV5-6 to TRBJ1-4; the D is unclear. The CDR3 length is 14 residues. Trimming cost V 1 base and J 8 bases, with 12 bases left between them. The germline V gene has CDR1 SGHDT and CDR2 YYEEEE. CDR3 nucleotide sequence: TGTGCCAGCAGCTTGTACAGTAGGGAAGAAAAACTGTTTTTT. Translation gives CASSLYSREEKLFF. The full variable domain, rest sourced from reference TRBV5-6 and TRBJ1-4, is DAGVTQSPTHLIKTRGQQVTLRCSPKSGHDTVSWYQQALGQGPQFIFQYYEEEERQRGNFPDRFSGHQFPNYSSELNVNALLLGDSALYLCASSLYSREEKLFFGSGTQLSVL.

The V gene is TRBV19, the J gene TRBJ1-1, with TRBD1 matching 12 bases. This CDR3 has 15 residues. J gave up 0 bases and V 6 bases, and 2 bases lay outside the gene matches. Germline CDR1 LNHDA, CDR2 SQIVND (reference sequence). The CDR3 coding sequence is TGTGCCAGTAGGGGACAGGGGGCATTGAACACTGAAGCTTTCTTT. It specifies CASRGQGALNTEAFF. Full variable domain (outside the CDR3, taken from reference TRBV19 and TRBJ1-1): DGGITQSPKYLFRKEGQNVTLSCEQNLNHDAMYWYRQDPGQGLRLIYYSQIVNDFQKGDIAEGYSVSREKKESFPLTVTSAQKNPTAFYLCASRGQGALNTEAFFGQGTRLTVV.

V is TRBV18 and J is TRBJ2-7; tentatively, D is TRBD1 or TRBD2 (5 bases each). Germline V gene data show CDR1 as KGHSH and CDR2 as LQKENI. CDR3 length: 14 residues. Trimming shortened V by 3 bases and J by 5 bases, and 14 bases separated the two germline ends. The chain's CDR3 is CASSPEDNNHEQYF. CDR3 nucleotide sequence: TGTGCCAGCTCACCGGAGGACAATAACCACGAGCAGTACTTC.

The chain is built from TRBV18 and TRBJ1-6; 10 bases align to TRBD1. The CDR3 length is 16 residues. Germline V gives CDR1 KGHSH, CDR2 LQKENI. V shed 2 bases and J 7 bases; nucleotides not matched to a gene: 5. The CDR3 spells CASSPGTGVLNSPLHF. CDR3 DNA sequence: TGTGCCAGCTCACCAGGGACAGGGGTTCTCAATTCACCCCTCCACTTT.

The J gene is TRBJ1-1, the V gene TRBV7-9, with TRBD1 matching 8 bases. Germline loops: CDR1 SEHNR, CDR2 FQNEAQ (reference sequence). CDR3 size: 14 residues. The junction had 6 bases not matched to a gene; V was cut back by 5 bases and J by 4 bases. In nucleotides, the CDR3 is TGTGCCAGCAGCCGACAGGGGTCGAGCACTGAAGCTTTCTTT. This sequence encodes CASSRQGSSTEAFF.

The chain has TRBV7-2 and TRBJ1-3; unclear D gene. The V end was cut by 5 bases, the J end by 0 bases, with 11 bases between. Germline CDR1 SGHTA, CDR2 FQGNSA. The CDR3 runs to 15 residues. CDR3 bases: TGTGCCAGCAGCCTTGAGGGATCCTCTGGAAACACCATATATTTT. It encodes CASSLEGSSGNTIYF.

CDR3 in DNA: TGTGCCAGCAGCTTAGCCCCCCCCGGGAGTCAGCCCCAGCATTTT. Protein sequence: CASSLAPPGSQPQHF. The chain combines TRBV13 with TRBJ1-5; D is unresolved. The CDR3 covers 15 residues. Germline V gene sequence: CDR1 PRHDT, CDR2 FYEKMQ (reference sequence). V shed 1 base and J shed 6 bases, with 13 bases lying between them.

The V call is TRBV6-5, the J call TRBJ2-5; D gene ambiguous. The CDR3 is 11 amino acids. The germline V gene has CDR1 MNHEY and CDR2 SVGAGI. V lost 7 bases to trimming and J lost 6 bases, with 9 bases between them. The CDR3 sequence is CASKYRQTQYF. The CDR3 nucleotides are TGTGCCAGCAAGTATCGTCAGACCCAGTACTTC.

The chain couples TRBV27 to TRBJ2-5; TRBD2 matches 8 bases. CDR1 and CDR2 (germline): MNHEY, SMNVEV (reference sequence). The J segment lost 2 bases and the V segment lost 5 bases, leaving 7 bases of the junction unmatched. CDR3 size: 15 residues. CDR3 DNA: TGTGCCAGCAGTCCCTTATCGGGGGGGCAAGAGACCCAGTACTTC. This translates into CASSPLSGGQETQYF.

This clone turned up a few times. The rearrangement uses TRBV9 and TRBJ2-1, with D possibly matching TRBD2 (7 bases). Germline assignment: CDR1 SGDLS and CDR2 YYNGEE. The CDR3 sequence is 18 residues long. Trimming took off 1 base at V and 2 bases at J, with 19 bases between the two ends. In nucleotides, the CDR3 is TGTGCCAGCAGCGTATCTTTAGGGGGGGGTCCCCCCTACAATGAGCAGTTCTTC. This sequence encodes CASSVSLGGGPPYNEQFF.

The V gene is TRBV11-1, the J gene TRBJ2-7; D is unclear. The length of the CDR3 is 12 residues. The V gene's germline CDR1 is SGHAT and CDR2 FQDESV (reference sequence). With 4 bases removed from V and 13 bases from J, the gap between germline ends came to 17 bases. The CDR3: CASSSDGAEIYF. DNA for the CDR3: TGTGCCAGCAGCTCCGACGGAGCCGAAATTTACTTC.

The chain couples TRBV5-1 to TRBJ1-2; TRBD1 might be the D (5 bases). The germline gives CDR1 SGHRS, CDR2 YFSETQ. This CDR3 has 14 residues. The V gene lost 0 bases and the J gene lost 4 bases, with 10 bases spanning the gap. The CDR3 reads CASSLGRQSYGYTF. The CDR3 bases are TGCGCCAGCAGCTTGGGTAGACAGTCCTATGGCTACACCTTC.

With respect to this clone: The same CDR3 is also encoded by other DNA sequences in this sample. This chain links TRBV7-2 with TRBJ2-7; D is uncertain. V was clipped by 5 bases and J by 0 bases, with 5 bases between them. Per germline, CDR1 SGHTA and CDR2 FQGNSA. This CDR3 has 12 amino acids. CDR3 residues: CASSLSSYEQYF. The CDR3 DNA is TGTGCCAGCAGCCTTAGCTCCTACGAGCAGTACTTC.

This clone appeared once. In DNA, the CDR3 is TGTGCCAGCAGTTCTCACCCCTACGAGCAGTACTTC. Amino acid sequence: CASSSHPYEQYF. The V gene is TRBV28, the J gene TRBJ2-7; D uncertain. The CDR3 extends over 12 amino acids. CDR1 is MDHEN, CDR2 SYDVKM, per germline. V lost 4 bases to trimming and J lost 2 bases, with 6 bases between them.

This clone was seen a handful of times. The chain links TRBV11-2 to TRBJ2-5; D is undetermined. The germline gives CDR1 SGHAT, CDR2 FQNNGV. Deletions cut 5 bases from V and 0 bases from J, with 16 bases between. The CDR3 is 16 amino acids. CDR3: CASSPRSARYQETQYF. CDR3 nucleotide sequence: TGTGCCAGCAGCCCAAGGAGCGCGAGGTACCAAGAGACCCAGTACTTC.

J is TRBJ1-2 and V is TRBV28; D is unclear. The CDR3 covers 13 residues. Germline V CDR1 and CDR2: MDHEN, SYDVKM. V was clipped by 3 bases and J by 4 bases, with 9 bases between them. Here the CDR3 reads CASSFPPFYGYTF. DNA of the CDR3: TGTGCCAGCAGTTTTCCTCCCTTCTATGGCTACACCTTC.

The chain carries TRBV7-2 and TRBJ1-5; 10 positions match TRBD1. The germline gives CDR1 SGHTA, CDR2 FQGNSA. This CDR3 has 16 residues. V lost 4 bases to trimming and J lost 4 bases; unmatched junction nucleotides: 7. The CDR3 here is CASSSTGGFANQPQHF. CDR3 in DNA: TGTGCCAGCAGCTCGACAGGGGGCTTCGCTAATCAGCCCCAGCATTTT. Variable domain in full (rest from reference TRBV7-2 and TRBJ1-5): GAGVSQSPSNKVTEKGKDVELRCDPISGHTALYWYRQSLGQGLEFLIYFQGNSAPDKSGLPSDRFSAERTGGSVSTLTIQRTQQEDSAVYLCASSSTGGFANQPQHFGDGTRLSIL.

The chain combines TRBV7-2 with TRBJ2-5; D possibly corresponds to TRBD2 (5 bases). CDR1 and CDR2 from the germline V gene are SGHTA and FQGNSA. V was cut by 5 bases and J by 5 bases, with 12 bases left in between. The length of the CDR3 is 13 residues. The CDR3 sequence is CASSPPSRETQYF. The CDR3 DNA reads TGTGCCAGCAGCCCCCCTAGCCGGGAGACCCAGTACTTC.

The chain recombines TRBV28 with TRBJ1-2; D perhaps matches TRBD1 (6 bases). Trimming took 5 bases from V and 8 from J, leaving 12 bases between them. Germline V gene lookup returns CDR1 MDHEN and CDR2 SYDVKM. This CDR3 has 12 amino acids. The CDR3 loop reads CASSTGSSGYTF. CDR3 coding DNA: TGTGCCAGCAGTACAGGGTCTAGCGGCTACACCTTC.